This passage covers 20 T cell receptor beta chains from one sample sequenced in a study of blood T cell repertoires in COVID-19. Data came from immunoSEQ multiplex PCR; TCRdb stores just in-frame clones and leaves some out. The sample lists 390,000 or so clones; 80% to 90% were seen once. The sequencing input was peripheral blood. These receptors came from a woman aged 25 to 39 with COVID-19, enrolled during active disease.

J is TRBJ1-6 and V is TRBV7-2; the match to TRBD1 covers 10 bases. The trim removed 4 bases at V and 2 bases at J, leaving 11 bases unmatched. Germline V gene lookup returns CDR1 SGHTA and CDR2 FQGNSA. The CDR3 has 19 residues. In DNA form, the CDR3 reads TGTGCCAGCAGCTCGCGATTAACCGGGACAGGGGCCTATAATTCACCCCTCCACTTT. This sequence encodes CASSSRLTGTGAYNSPLHF.

This clone was found a few times. The chain has TRBV5-1 and TRBJ1-3; D is uncertain. Trimming took off 4 bases at V and 0 bases at J, with 8 bases between the two ends. Germline lookup yields CDR1 SGHRS and CDR2 YFSETQ. The CDR3 runs 14 residues. The CDR3 spells CASSRDISGNTIYF. Written as DNA, the CDR3 is TGCGCCAGCAGCAGAGACATCTCTGGAAACACCATATATTTT.

This chain connects TRBV9 to TRBJ2-1, with 14 nucleotides matching TRBD2. V lost 3 bases and J lost 8; bases outside the gene matches: 7. The CDR3 contains 16 residues. In germline, CDR1 is SGDLS, CDR2 YYNGEE. The CDR3 is CASSGPGTSGRDEQFF. The CDR3 DNA sequence: TGTGCCAGCAGCGGCCCCGGGACTAGCGGGAGAGATGAGCAGTTCTTC.

This rearrangement joins TRBV11-3 to TRBJ2-5; no clear D gene. The CDR3 has 14 amino acids. The V gene lost 2 bases and the J gene lost 2 bases, with 9 bases spanning the gap. Germline CDR1 SGHNT, CDR2 YENEEA. CDR3 protein: CASSLFAVQETQYF. The CDR3 region has the DNA TGTGCCAGCAGCTTATTTGCGGTGCAAGAGACCCAGTACTTC.

V and J are TRBV28 and TRBJ1-3; 9 bases match TRBD1. J was trimmed by 4 bases and V by 3 bases; bases with no gene match: 10. The CDR3 is made up of 17 amino acids. CDR1 and CDR2 (germline): MDHEN, SYDVKM. CDR3 sequence reads: CASSFGPQGAEGNTIYF. CDR3 nucleotide sequence: TGTGCCAGCAGTTTTGGGCCACAGGGGGCGGAAGGAAACACCATATATTTT.

The count of this clone is one. The CDR3 DNA sequence: TGCGCCAGCAGCTGGCGTGGACAGGGGGCCCAAGAGACCCAGTACTTC. Its translation: CASSWRGQGAQETQYF. The chain joins TRBV5-1 to TRBJ2-5; TRBD1 matches at 11 bases. V lost 3 bases, J lost 1 base, and 5 bases stayed unmatched. Germline V lookup: CDR1 SGHRS, CDR2 YFSETQ. This CDR3 has 16 amino acids.

The V call is TRBV29-1, the J call TRBJ2-2, with D hard to call. Trimming left V 5 bases short and J 0 bases short, with 13 bases between. Germline V gene lookup returns CDR1 SQVTM and CDR2 ANQGSEA. The CDR3 sequence is 15 residues long. CDR3 protein: CSVIVGITNTGELFF. In DNA, the CDR3 is TGCAGCGTTATCGTGGGCATCACGAACACCGGGGAGCTGTTTTTT.

This clone showed up just a few times. The chain carries TRBV30 and TRBJ2-2, with 7 bases fitting TRBD1. V was clipped by 4 bases and J by 0 bases; unmatched bases: 2. This CDR3 comprises 14 residues. Germline V gene data show CDR1 as GTSNPN and CDR2 as SVGIG (reference sequence). The CDR3 reads CAWNQGANTGELFF. The DNA of the CDR3 is TGTGCCTGGAATCAGGGGGCGAACACCGGGGAGCTGTTTTTT. Full variable domain (outside the CDR3, taken from reference TRBV30 and TRBJ2-2): SQTIHQWPATLVQPVGSPLSLECTVEGTSNPNLYWYRQAAGRGLQLLFYSVGIGQISSEVPQNLSASRPQDRQFILSSKKLLLSDSGFYLCAWNQGANTGELFFGEGSRLTVL.

This rearrangement joins TRBV4-1 to TRBJ2-1; 10 nucleotides agree with TRBD2. Germline loops: CDR1 MGHRA, CDR2 YSYEKL. The CDR3 contains 15 residues. After removal of 4 bases from V and 6 bases from J, the junction contained 6 bases not matched to a gene. The CDR3 DNA sequence: TGCGCCAGCAGCCGTCTACTAGCGGGAACCAATGAGCAGTTCTTC. This encodes CASSRLLAGTNEQFF.

This chain joins TRBV7-2 and TRBJ1-2; D call uncertain. Trimming pared 0 bases from V and 6 bases from J, leaving 14 bases between. The CDR3 covers 15 residues. Germline V gene sequence: CDR1 SGHTA, CDR2 FQGNSA. The CDR3, as DNA: TGTGCCAGCAGCTTAGCGAGCGTCAGTATAAATGGCTACACCTTC. It codes for CASSLASVSINGYTF.

A few counts support this clone. CDR3 protein: CASSTTARGNEKLFF. As DNA, the CDR3 is TGTGCCAGCAGTACGACGGCTCGAGGTAATGAAAAACTGTTTTTT. The chain is built from TRBV6-2 or TRBV6-3 and TRBJ1-4; D uncertain. CDR1 and CDR2 from the germline V gene are MNHEY and SVGEGT. Trimming took off 5 bases at V and 4 bases at J, with 14 bases between the two ends. The CDR3 runs 15 residues.

This clone was observed a single time. DNA of the CDR3: TGTGCCAGCAGTCCGGTAGGGCAGGGTCACGATGGCTACACCTTC. It encodes CASSPVGQGHDGYTF. The chain couples TRBV28 to TRBJ1-2; the D gene is possibly TRBD1 (5 bases). Germline V gene data show CDR1 as MDHEN and CDR2 as SYDVKM. The V end lost 5 bases, the J end lost 6 bases, and 19 bases lay between the germline ends. This CDR3 spans 15 amino acids.

This clone was detected only once. The rearrangement joins TRBV5-4 to TRBJ1-2; possibly TRBD1 for D (6 bases). V was clipped by 0 bases and J by 6 bases, with 6 bases between them. CDR1 and CDR2 (germline): SGHNT, YYREEE (reference sequence). The CDR3 totals 12 residues. This CDR3 is CASSLDRDGYTF. The CDR3 coding sequence is TGTGCCAGCAGCTTGGACAGGGATGGCTACACCTTC.

The rearrangement uses TRBV6-5 and TRBJ1-1; weak D call: TRBD1 (6 bases). Per the germline V gene, CDR1 is MNHEY and CDR2 is SVGAGI. The CDR3 extends over 13 amino acids. Deletions cut 11 bases from V and 6 bases from J, with 19 bases between. Written as DNA, the CDR3 is TGTGCCGCGGGGAGGGGGGGGAGCTCTGAAGCTTTCTTT. It translates to CAAGRGGSSEAFF.

J is TRBJ1-5 and V is TRBV19; TRBD1 matches 9 bases. This CDR3 comprises 16 residues. Germline CDR1 and CDR2: LNHDA and SQIVND (reference sequence). The V and J ends lost 5 bases and 4 bases, in that order; junction bases with no gene match: 9. The CDR3: CASSLSGTGPNQPQHF. For the CDR3, the DNA is TGTGCCAGTAGTCTATCCGGGACAGGGCCTAATCAGCCCCAGCATTTT.

The chain links TRBV10-3 to TRBJ2-1; D is possibly TRBD2 (6 bases). This CDR3 is 14 amino acids long. Germline V gives CDR1 ENHRY, CDR2 SYGVKD. Trimming removed 7 bases at V and 9 bases at J, with 19 bases between. The CDR3 coding sequence is TGTGCCATCAACGAGGCGGCGGTGGGGGGTGAGCAGTTCTTC. Encoded protein: CAINEAAVGGEQFF.

This clone came up many times. The rearrangement links TRBV7-9 to TRBJ1-1; 11 nucleotides align to TRBD1. This CDR3 has 16 amino acids. Germline V gene data show CDR1 as SEHNR and CDR2 as FQNEAQ (reference sequence). J lost 1 base, V lost 5 bases, and 6 bases had no gene match. CDR3 amino acids: CASSIRTGGRNTEAFF. CDR3 nucleotides: TGTGCCAGCAGCATAAGGACAGGGGGCAGGAACACTGAAGCTTTCTTT. The full variable domain, rest sourced from reference TRBV7-9 and TRBJ1-1, is DTGVSQNPRHKITKRGQNVTFRCDPISEHNRLYWYRQTLGQGPEFLTYFQNEAQLEKSRLLSDRFSAERPKGSFSTLEIQRTEQGDSAMYLCASSIRTGGRNTEAFFGQGTRLTVV.

J is TRBJ2-1 and V is TRBV28, with 9 bases that match TRBD1. CDR3 length: 13 residues. The germline gives CDR1 MDHEN, CDR2 SYDVKM. J was trimmed by 8 bases and V by 8 bases; bases with no gene match: 7. The CDR3 spells CASWDRAGDEQFF. DNA of the CDR3: TGTGCCAGCTGGGACAGGGCAGGGGATGAGCAGTTCTTC.

The V gene is TRBV19, the J gene TRBJ2-7, with 9 bases lining up with TRBD1. This CDR3 is 15 amino acids long. The V gene end was trimmed by 4 bases and the J gene end by 4 bases; junction bases not matched to a gene: 8. Germline V CDR1 and CDR2: LNHDA, SQIVND (reference sequence). This CDR3 reads CASSTSQGAWYEQYF. CDR3 DNA sequence: TGTGCCAGTAGTACCTCACAGGGGGCTTGGTACGAGCAGTACTTC.

In DNA form, the CDR3 reads TGTGCCAGCAGCTCGCTAACGACAGTTTTCTATGGCTACACCTTC. This encodes CASSSLTTVFYGYTF. The chain carries TRBV5-6 and TRBJ1-2; D is possibly TRBD1 (5 bases). The CDR3 consists of 15 residues. V lost 3 bases to trimming and J lost 4 bases, with 16 bases between them. CDR1 and CDR2 (germline): SGHDT, YYEEEE.